This record concerns one TCR beta chain sequence. This clone was seen just once. The antigen it recognizes is unknown. Per-base quality was not reported, and no clone a single base away is much larger than it. The data originate from a study of technical replicates of blood from a few donors (dated by TCRdb to the late 2010s). From its cysteine to its phenylalanine, the CDR3 spans 15 amino acids. The read is trimmed to its CDR3 DNA, 45 bases read in frame from base 1. Receptor amplification or capture employed the immunoSEQ multiplex PCR assay. Imported from immuneACCESS, the table was reduced by TCRdb to in-frame sequences with V and J called. These copies leave out some clones; in studies compared against another copy, an unresolved V gene accounts for under half, and the cause of the remainder is not known. Recorded for this sample are about 98,000 clones; 90% to 96% of them occurred a single time. The ten largest clones take up approximately 0.2% of the sample.

This chain joins TRBV21-1 to TRBJ1-2. TRBV21-1 is assigned pseudogene status. The source material was T cells isolated from PBMCs. The receptor comes from a human donor in good health. CDR3 sequence: CASSGGGPALYGYTF. Read as DNA, the sequence is TGTGCCAGCAGCGGGGGGGGACCTGCCCTCTATGGCTACACCTTC.